This T cell receptor beta chain was captured in a study of blood T cell repertoires in COVID-19. Study background: Samples taken during acute and convalescent COVID-19 were collected in the United States, Italy and Spain.

Method: immunoSEQ multiplex PCR; TCRdb's copy keeps in-frame clones and lacks some. Of more than 60,000 clones listed, approximately 79% were seen once; the top ten hold just over 2.5%. Sequenced input: peripheral blood. The receptor was derived from a human donor with acute or convalescent COVID-19. The donor label of this sample is uncertain.

The CDR3 DNA is TGTGCCAGTCTAGCGGGAGGGAACACCGGGGAGCTGTTTTTT. Its translation: CASLAGGNTGELFF. The chain combines TRBV19 with TRBJ2-2; TRBD2 aligns across 11 bases. V gave up 8 bases and J gave up 1 base; unmatched junction bases: 0. Germline V CDR1 and CDR2: LNHDA, SQIVND (reference sequence). The CDR3 runs 14 residues.